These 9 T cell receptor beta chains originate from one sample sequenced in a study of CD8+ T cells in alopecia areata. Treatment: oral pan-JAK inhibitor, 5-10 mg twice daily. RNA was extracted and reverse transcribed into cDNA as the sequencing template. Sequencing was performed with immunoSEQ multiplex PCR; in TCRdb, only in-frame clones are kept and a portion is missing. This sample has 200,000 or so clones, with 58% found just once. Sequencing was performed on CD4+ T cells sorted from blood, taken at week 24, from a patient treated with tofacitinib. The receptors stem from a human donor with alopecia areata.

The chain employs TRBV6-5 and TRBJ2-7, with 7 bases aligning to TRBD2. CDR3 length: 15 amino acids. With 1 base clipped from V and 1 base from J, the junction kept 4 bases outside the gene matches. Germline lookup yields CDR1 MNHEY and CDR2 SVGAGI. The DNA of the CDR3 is TGTGCCAGCAGTTACTTGGCGGGAGATTCCTACGAGCAGTACTTC. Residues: CASSYLAGDSYEQYF.

In DNA, the CDR3 is TGTGCCAGCAGGGAGGGGGGTCAGCCCCAGCATTTT. Translating gives CASREGGQPQHF. The chain carries TRBV7-2 and TRBJ1-5, with D maybe TRBD1 (6 bases). There are 12 residues in the CDR3. V lost 6 bases, J lost 6 bases, and 9 bases lay in between. Germline V gives CDR1 SGHTA, CDR2 FQGNSA.

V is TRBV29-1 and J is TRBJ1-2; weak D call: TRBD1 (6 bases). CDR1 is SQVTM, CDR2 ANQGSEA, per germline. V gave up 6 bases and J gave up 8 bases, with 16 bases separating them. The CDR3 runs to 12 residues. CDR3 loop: CSVARGPGGYTF. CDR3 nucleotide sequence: TGCAGCGTGGCCCGGGGGCCCGGAGGCTACACCTTC. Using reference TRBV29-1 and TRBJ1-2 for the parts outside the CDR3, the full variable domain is SAVISQKPSRDICQRGTSLTIQCQVDSQVTMMFWYRQQPGQSLTLIATANQGSEATYESGFVIDKFPISRPNLTFSTLTVSNMSPEDSSIYLCSVARGPGGYTFGSGTRLTVV.

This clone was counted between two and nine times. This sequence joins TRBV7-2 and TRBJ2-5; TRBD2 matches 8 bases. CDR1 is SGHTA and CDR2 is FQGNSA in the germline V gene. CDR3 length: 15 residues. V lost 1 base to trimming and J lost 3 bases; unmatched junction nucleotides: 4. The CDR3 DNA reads TGTGCCAGCAGCTTAGTCGCGGGAGGTAAAGAGACCCAGTACTTC. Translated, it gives CASSLVAGGKETQYF.

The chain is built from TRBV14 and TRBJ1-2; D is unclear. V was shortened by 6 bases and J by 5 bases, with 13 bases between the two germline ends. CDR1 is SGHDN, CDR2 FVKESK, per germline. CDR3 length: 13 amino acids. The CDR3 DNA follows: TGTGCCAGCAGTCTACACCGAAATTATGGCTACACCTTC. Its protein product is CASSLHRNYGYTF.

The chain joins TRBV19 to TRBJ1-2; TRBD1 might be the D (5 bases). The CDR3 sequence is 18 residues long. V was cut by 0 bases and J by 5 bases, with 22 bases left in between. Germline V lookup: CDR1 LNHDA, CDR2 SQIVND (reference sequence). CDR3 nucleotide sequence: TGTGCCAGTAGTATAGAAGGGGTACTCTGGCAGGACGGATATGGCTACACCTTC. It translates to CASSIEGVLWQDGYGYTF.

The CDR3 sequence is CASSLDNTGELFF. The CDR3 nucleotides are TGTGCCAGCAGCTTAGACAACACCGGGGAGCTGTTTTTT. The chain carries TRBV7-2 and TRBJ2-2; D remains unclear. The V gene's germline CDR1 is SGHTA and CDR2 FQGNSA. There are 13 residues in the CDR3. Deletions cut 1 base from V and 2 bases from J, with 2 bases between.

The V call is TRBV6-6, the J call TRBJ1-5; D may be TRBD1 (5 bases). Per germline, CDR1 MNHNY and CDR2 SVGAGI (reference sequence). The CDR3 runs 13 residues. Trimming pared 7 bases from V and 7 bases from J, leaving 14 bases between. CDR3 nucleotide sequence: TGTGCCAGCACCGGGGGGACGGGGCAGCCCCAGCATTTT. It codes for CASTGGTGQPQHF.

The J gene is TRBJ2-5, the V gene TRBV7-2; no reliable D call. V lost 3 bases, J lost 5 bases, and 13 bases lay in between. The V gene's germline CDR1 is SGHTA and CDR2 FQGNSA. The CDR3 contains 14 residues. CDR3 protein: CASSFKRGGETQYF. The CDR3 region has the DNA TGTGCCAGCAGCTTCAAAAGAGGTGGGGAGACCCAGTACTTC.